This T cell receptor beta chain was captured by sequencing in a study of T-cell memory formation after mild COVID-19. This clonotype was picked up many times. Its matching antigen is unknown. General observations from the study: There was no confirmation that second-wave clones peaking on day 37 were SARS-CoV-2 specific.

Constant-segment-primed 5'RACE gave TCR alpha and TCR beta cDNA libraries with sample barcodes and UMIs. Each CDR3 protein gets one entry after TCRdb re-called the 5' RACE reads with MiXCR. The sample comprises about 610,000 distinct CDR3 sequences, approximately 15% of which are singletons, and roughly 8% rests with the top ten. Germline-derived CDR1 and CDR2 are KGHSH and LQKENI. V dropped 4 bases and J dropped 5 bases, with 14 bases sitting between them. The CDR3 is 15 residues long. The sequenced material came from PBMCs or a T cell subset sorted from them (not recorded which). This sequence originates from an adult woman who had mild COVID-19 (a few samples of this study predate the infection). Cell type and time point are not known. The rearrangement links TRBV18 to TRBJ2-2, with a possible D match to TRBD1 (6 bases). As DNA, the CDR3 is TGTGCCAGCTCACTTCAAAGGACAGAGACCGGGGAGCTGTTTTTT. Translating it yields CASSLQRTETGELFF.